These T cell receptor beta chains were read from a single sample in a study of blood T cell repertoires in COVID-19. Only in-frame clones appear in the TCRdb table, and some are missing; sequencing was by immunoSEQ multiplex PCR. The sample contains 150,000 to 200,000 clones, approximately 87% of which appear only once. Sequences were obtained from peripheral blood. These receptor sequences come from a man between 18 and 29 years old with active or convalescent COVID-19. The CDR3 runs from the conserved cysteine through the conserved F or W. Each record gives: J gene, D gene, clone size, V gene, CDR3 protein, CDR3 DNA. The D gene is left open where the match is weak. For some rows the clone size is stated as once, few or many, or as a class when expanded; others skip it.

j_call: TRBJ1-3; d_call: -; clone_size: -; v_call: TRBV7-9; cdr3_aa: CASSPTFSSGNTIYF; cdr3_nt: TGTGCCAGCAGCCCGACTTTCAGCTCTGGAAACACCATATATTTT
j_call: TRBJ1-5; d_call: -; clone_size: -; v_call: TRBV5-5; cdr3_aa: CASSPITGKGQPQHF; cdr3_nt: TGTGCCAGCAGCCCGATCACAGGGAAGGGCCAGCCCCAGCATTTT
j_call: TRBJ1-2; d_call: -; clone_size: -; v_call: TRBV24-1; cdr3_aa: CATSDSGVSYGYTF; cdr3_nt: TGTGCCACCAGCGACTCCGGGGTTAGCTATGGCTACACCTTC
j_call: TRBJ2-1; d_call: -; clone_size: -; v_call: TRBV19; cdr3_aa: CASSMDWNYNEQFF; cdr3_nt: TGTGCCAGTAGTATGGACTGGAACTACAATGAGCAGTTCTTC
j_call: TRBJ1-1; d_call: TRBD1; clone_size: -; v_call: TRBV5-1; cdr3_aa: CASSLLGQPTEAFF; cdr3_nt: TGCGCCAGCAGCTTGTTGGGACAGCCCACTGAAGCTTTCTTT
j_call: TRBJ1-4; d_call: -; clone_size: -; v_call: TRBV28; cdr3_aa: CASSFWGVGRNEKLFF; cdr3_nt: TGTGCCAGCAGCTTTTGGGGAGTTGGGCGCAATGAAAAACTGTTTTTT
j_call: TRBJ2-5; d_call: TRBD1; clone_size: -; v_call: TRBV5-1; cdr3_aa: CASSFGTVQETQYF; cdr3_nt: TGCGCCAGCAGCTTCGGGACAGTCCAAGAGACCCAGTACTTC
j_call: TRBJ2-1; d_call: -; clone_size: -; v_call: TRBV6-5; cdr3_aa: CASSSFPGHPVNEQFF; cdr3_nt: TGTGCCAGCAGTTCCTTCCCGGGACATCCGGTCAATGAGCAGTTCTTC
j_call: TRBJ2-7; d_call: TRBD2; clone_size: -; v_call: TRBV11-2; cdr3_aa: CASSPSGGIPYEQYF; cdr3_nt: TGTGCCAGCAGCCCTTCGGGGGGAATACCCTACGAGCAGTACTTC
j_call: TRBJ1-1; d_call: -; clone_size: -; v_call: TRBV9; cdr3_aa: CASSPPSAGGWTEAFF; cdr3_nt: TGTGCCAGCAGCCCGCCCAGCGCCGGGGGGTGGACTGAAGCTTTCTTT
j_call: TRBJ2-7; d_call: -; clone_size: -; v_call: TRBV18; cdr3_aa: CASSPLGEAQYF; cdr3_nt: TGTGCCAGCTCACCATTAGGGGAAGCGCAGTACTTC
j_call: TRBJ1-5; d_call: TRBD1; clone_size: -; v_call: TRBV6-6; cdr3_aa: CASSPQDKDRDNQPQHF; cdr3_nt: TGTGCCAGCAGTCCACAAGACAAGGACAGGGACAATCAGCCCCAGCATTTT
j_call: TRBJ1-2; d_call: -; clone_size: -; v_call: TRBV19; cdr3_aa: CASSQDPGTIYGYTF; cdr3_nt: TGTGCCAGTAGTCAGGACCCCGGGACAATTTATGGCTACACCTTC
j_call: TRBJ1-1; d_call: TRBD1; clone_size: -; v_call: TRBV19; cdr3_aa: CASSLLGQVPTNTEAFF; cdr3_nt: TGTGCCAGTAGTCTCCTCGGACAGGTGCCCACCAACACTGAAGCTTTCTTT
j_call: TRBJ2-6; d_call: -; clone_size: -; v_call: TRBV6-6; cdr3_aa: CASSFKQGSGANVLTF; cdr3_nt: TGTGCCAGCAGTTTTAAACAGGGCTCTGGGGCCAACGTCCTGACTTTC
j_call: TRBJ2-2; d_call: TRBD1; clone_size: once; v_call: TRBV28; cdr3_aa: CALKPPRDRGRGGTGELFF; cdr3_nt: TGTGCCTTGAAACCCCCCCGGGACAGGGGGCGCGGGGGCACCGGGGAGCTGTTTTTT
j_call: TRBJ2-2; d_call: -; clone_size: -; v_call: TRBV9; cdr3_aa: CASSVAGIRNTGELFF; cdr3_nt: TGTGCCAGCAGCGTAGCAGGGATCCGGAACACCGGGGAGCTGTTTTTT
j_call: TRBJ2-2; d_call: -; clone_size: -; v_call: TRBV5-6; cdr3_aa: CASSLRMQGYTGELFF; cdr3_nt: TGTGCCAGCAGCTTACGCATGCAGGGGTATACCGGGGAGCTGTTTTTT
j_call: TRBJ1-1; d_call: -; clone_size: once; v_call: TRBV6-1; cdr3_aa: CASSEIAGLLTEAFF; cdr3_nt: TGTGCCAGCAGTGAAATTGCAGGTCTCCTAACTGAAGCTTTCTTT
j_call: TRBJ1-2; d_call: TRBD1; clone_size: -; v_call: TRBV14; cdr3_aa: CASSRGGGYGYTF; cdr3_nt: TGTGCCAGCAGCCGAGGGGGCGGCTATGGCTACACCTTC
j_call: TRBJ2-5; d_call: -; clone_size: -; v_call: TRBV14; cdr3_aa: CASSPRPRGPQETQYF; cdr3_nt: TGTGCCAGCAGCCCCAGGCCCCGGGGTCCCCAAGAGACCCAGTACTTC
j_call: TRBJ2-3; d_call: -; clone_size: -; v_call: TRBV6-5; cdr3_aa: CASGGTYTDTQYF; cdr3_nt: TGTGCCAGCGGCGGCACCTACACAGATACGCAGTATTTT
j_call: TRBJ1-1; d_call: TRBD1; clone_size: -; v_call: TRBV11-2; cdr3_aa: CASSRQGAEAFF; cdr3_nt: TGTGCCAGCAGCCGACAGGGTGCTGAAGCTTTCTTT
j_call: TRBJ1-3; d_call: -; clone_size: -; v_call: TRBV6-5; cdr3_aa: CASLPQAATGNTIYF; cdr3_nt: TGTGCCAGCCTTCCTCAGGCTGCCACTGGAAACACCATATATTTT
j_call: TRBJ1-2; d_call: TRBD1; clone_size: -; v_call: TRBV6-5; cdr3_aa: CASSYQGQGNYGYTF; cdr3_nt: TGTGCCAGCAGTTACCAAGGACAGGGTAACTATGGCTACACCTTC
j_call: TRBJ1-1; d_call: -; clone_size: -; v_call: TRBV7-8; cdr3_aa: CASSLGGLSEAFF; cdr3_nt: TGTGCCAGCAGCTTAGGAGGGTTAAGTGAAGCTTTCTTT
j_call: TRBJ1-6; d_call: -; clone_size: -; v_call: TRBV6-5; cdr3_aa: CASSSEQGFYNSPLHF; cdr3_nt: TGTGCCAGCAGTTCTGAACAGGGCTTCTATAATTCACCCCTCCACTTT
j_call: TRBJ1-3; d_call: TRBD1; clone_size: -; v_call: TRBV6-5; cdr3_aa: CASSDRVGNTIYF; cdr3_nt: TGTGCCAGCAGCGACAGGGTTGGAAACACCATATATTTT
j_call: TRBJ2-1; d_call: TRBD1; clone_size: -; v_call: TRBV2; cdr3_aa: CASRDRGDEQFF; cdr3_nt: TGTGCCAGCAGGGACAGGGGAGATGAGCAGTTCTTC
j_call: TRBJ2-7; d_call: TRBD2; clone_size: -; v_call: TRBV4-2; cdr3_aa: CASSQVGSSGSTYEQYF; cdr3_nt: TGTGCCAGCAGCCAAGTGGGGTCTAGCGGGAGTACCTACGAGCAGTACTTC
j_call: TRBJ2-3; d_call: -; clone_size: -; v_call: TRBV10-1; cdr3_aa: CATMDWGDTQYF; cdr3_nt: TGCGCCACCATGGACTGGGGAGATACGCAGTATTTT
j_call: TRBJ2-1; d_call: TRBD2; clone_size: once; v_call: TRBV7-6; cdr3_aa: CASSPGTSGNNEQFF; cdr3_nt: TGTGCCAGCAGCCCTGGGACTAGCGGGAACAATGAGCAGTTCTTC
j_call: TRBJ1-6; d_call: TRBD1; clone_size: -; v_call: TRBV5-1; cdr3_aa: CASSREGQGARSPLHF; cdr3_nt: TGCGCCAGCAGCCGCGAGGGACAGGGGGCCCGTTCACCCCTCCACTTT
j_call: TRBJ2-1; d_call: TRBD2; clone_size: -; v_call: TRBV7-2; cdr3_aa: CASSPTSGEYNEQFF; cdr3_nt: TGTGCCAGCAGCCCAACTAGCGGGGAGTACAATGAGCAGTTCTTC
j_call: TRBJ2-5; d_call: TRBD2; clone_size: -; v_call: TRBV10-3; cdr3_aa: CAISPVQIQLAGSRETQYF; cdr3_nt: TGTGCCATCAGTCCGGTCCAGATCCAACTAGCGGGGTCAAGAGAGACCCAGTACTTC
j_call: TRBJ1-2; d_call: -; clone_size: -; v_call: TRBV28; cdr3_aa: CASSFRGGYGYTF; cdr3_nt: TGTGCCAGCAGTTTTAGGGGCGGATATGGCTACACCTTC
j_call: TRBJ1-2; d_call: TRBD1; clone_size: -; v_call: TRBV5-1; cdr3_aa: CASSLFRGQGKGYTF; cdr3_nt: TGCGCCAGCAGCTTGTTTCGAGGACAGGGGAAAGGCTACACCTTC